Shown below are 32 T cell receptor beta chains from a single sample sequenced in a study of human T cells and chemical hapten exposure. Time point: patch test 1, 2 weeks after DPC sensitization. Treatment of the sample: therapeutic diphenylcyclopropenone sensitization with weekly scalp DPC. TCRdb reprocessed the RACE reads via MiXCR and lists one record per CDR3 protein. This repertoire shows around 190,000 distinct CDR3 sequences, approximately 20% found once; its top ten account for about 6.7%. This sample comprised whole blood, obtained in connection with sensitization to the hapten diphenylcyclopropenone (DPC). The receptors derive from a woman between 45 and 60 years old with alopecia areata. Some clones in this sample may be carry-over from other donors' samples.

This clonotype has more than one count but fewer than ten. J is TRBJ2-5 and V is TRBV14, with 8 nucleotides matching TRBD1. Per the germline V gene, CDR1 is SGHDN and CDR2 is FVKESK. The V segment lost 1 base and the J segment 2 bases; nucleotides outside the gene matches: 6. The CDR3 is 16 amino acids. The CDR3 spells CASSQGRDRTQETQYF. The DNA for the CDR3 is TGTGCCAGCAGCCAAGGCCGGGACAGGACGCAAGAGACCCAGTACTTC.

This chain uses TRBV29-1 with TRBJ2-3; possible D gene TRBD2, 5 bases. This CDR3 is 14 amino acids long. CDR1 SQVTM and CDR2 ANQGSEA come from the germline V gene. V lost 4 bases, J lost 2 bases, and 13 bases lay in between. This CDR3 is CSVAVASPTDTQYF. The DNA of the CDR3 is TGCAGCGTTGCGGTAGCTAGCCCCACAGATACGCAGTATTTT.

Worth noting for this clonotype: One junction end disagrees with the germline gene, perhaps due to a read error. V usage is TRBV2 and J usage is TRBJ1-1; D uncertain. This CDR3 is 13 amino acids long. Germline V gene data show CDR1 as SNHLY and CDR2 as FYNNEI. CDR3 region: CASSEAYALGSLF. The CDR3 nucleotides read TGTGCCAGCAGTGAAGCTTACGCTCTTGGGAGTCTCTTT.

This clonotype has at least ten counts. This rearrangement joins TRBV7-9 to TRBJ1-2; 9 bases are shared with TRBD1. The CDR3 runs to 17 residues. V lost 0 bases and J lost 7; bases outside the gene matches: 12. Germline-derived CDR1 and CDR2 are SEHNR and FQNEAQ (reference sequence). The CDR3 loop reads CASSLALSNRGRIGYTF. The CDR3 bases are TGTGCCAGCAGCTTAGCTCTAAGCAACAGGGGGCGGATTGGCTACACCTTC.

The J gene is TRBJ2-7, the V gene TRBV20-1, with 9 nucleotides matching TRBD2. This CDR3 has 12 amino acids. Germline CDR1 is DFQATT and CDR2 is SNEGSKA (reference sequence). V was clipped by 5 bases and J by 7 bases; unmatched bases: 6. Here the CDR3 reads CSALAGVWEQYF. The DNA for the CDR3 is TGCAGTGCTTTAGCGGGAGTATGGGAGCAGTACTTC.

The chain combines TRBV20-1 with TRBJ1-2; unclear D gene. CDR3 size: 13 residues. Germline CDR1 is DFQATT and CDR2 is SNEGSKA (reference sequence). V was clipped by 6 bases and J by 9 bases, with 20 bases between them. Here the CDR3 reads CSAEGYSSGSYTF. The CDR3 region has the DNA TGCAGTGCCGAAGGTTACAGCTCGGGGAGCTACACCTTC.

There are many counts of this clonotype. The genes are TRBV7-8 and TRBJ2-1; the D call may be TRBD1 or TRBD2 (5 bases each). CDR1 and CDR2 (germline): SGHVS, FQNEAQ. The CDR3 has 15 residues. V lost 0 bases, J lost 8 bases, and 14 bases lay in between. CDR3 residues: CASSLANGAGDEQFF. The CDR3 DNA sequence: TGTGCCAGCAGCTTAGCGAACGGGGCAGGAGATGAGCAGTTCTTC.

The chain uses TRBV7-9 and TRBJ2-7; TRBD1 matches at 8 bases. Germline lookup yields CDR1 SEHNR and CDR2 FQNEAQ (reference sequence). There are 14 residues in the CDR3. With V trimmed by 4 bases and J by 2 bases, 4 bases remained unmatched. The CDR3 DNA reads TGTGCCAGCAGCTCGACAGGGGACGCCTACGAGCAGTACTTC. Translating gives CASSSTGDAYEQYF. Based on the CDR3 plus reference TRBV7-9 and TRBJ2-7, the full variable domain is DTGVSQNPRHKITKRGQNVTFRCDPISEHNRLYWYRQTLGQGPEFLTYFQNEAQLEKSRLLSDRFSAERPKGSFSTLEIQRTEQGDSAMYLCASSSTGDAYEQYFGPGTRLTVT.

V gene TRBV6-1 combines with J gene TRBJ2-5, with D possibly TRBD1 on 7 matching bases. This CDR3 is 16 amino acids long. The V and J ends lost 5 bases and 4 bases respectively, with 20 bases between them. Germline values: CDR1 MNHNS, CDR2 SASEGT. CDR3 residues: CASSFGTAGGPETQYF. The DNA for the CDR3 is TGTGCCAGCAGTTTCGGGACAGCCGGAGGGCCAGAGACCCAGTACTTC.

A few counts support this clonotype. The V and J genes are TRBV5-1 and TRBJ2-1; D not certain. Germline CDR1 SGHRS, CDR2 YFSETQ. V was shortened by 8 bases and J by 8 bases, with 14 bases between the two germline ends. This CDR3 is 12 amino acids long. This CDR3 reads CASRPSGDEQFF. CDR3 nucleotides: TGCGCCAGTCGGCCGTCCGGAGATGAGCAGTTCTTC.

The rearrangement joins TRBV5-1 to TRBJ2-7; weak D call: TRBD2 (5 bases). V was shortened by 4 bases and J by 2 bases, with 13 bases between the two germline ends. The CDR3 is 14 residues long. CDR1 is SGHRS and CDR2 is YFSETQ in the germline V gene. The CDR3 reads CASSPSPGTYEQYF. DNA for the CDR3: TGCGCCAGCAGCCCCTCCCCGGGAACCTACGAGCAGTACTTC.

The chain employs TRBV10-3 and TRBJ1-6, with TRBD1 as a possible D gene (6 bases). Per the germline V gene, CDR1 is ENHRY and CDR2 is SYGVKD. This CDR3 contains 12 residues. Between the trimmed V and J ends, which lost 10 bases and 6 bases, there was a span of 10 bases. CDR3 DNA: TGTGCCACCGAGGACAGTAATTCACCCCTCCACTTT. It yields the protein CATEDSNSPLHF.

The chain links TRBV5-1 to TRBJ2-2; D perhaps matches TRBD1 (6 bases). Germline CDR1 is SGHRS and CDR2 is YFSETQ. This CDR3 comprises 16 residues. The V and J ends lost 0 bases and 1 base respectively, with 10 bases between them. The CDR3 DNA reads as TGCGCCAGCAGCTTGGTTCAGGGGAGGAACACCGGGGAGCTGTTTTTT. Protein: CASSLVQGRNTGELFF.

The chain joins TRBV5-1 to TRBJ1-1; TRBD1 is a possible D gene (6 bases). The CDR3 is 15 residues long. The ends were cut back, 0 bases at V and 0 bases at J, with 9 bases in the middle. CDR1 and CDR2 (germline): SGHRS, YFSETQ. For the CDR3, the DNA is TGCGCCAGCAGCTTGGGGGACAACTTGAACACTGAAGCTTTCTTT. The encoded protein is CASSLGDNLNTEAFF.

The V call is TRBV18, the J call TRBJ1-3, with 12 bases lining up with TRBD1. The CDR3 contains 17 residues. The V segment lost 2 bases and the J segment 0 bases; nucleotides outside the gene matches: 2. From germline, CDR1 is KGHSH and CDR2 LQKENI. The CDR3: CASSPGTGGGSGNTIYF. Written as DNA, the CDR3 is TGTGCCAGCTCACCAGGGACAGGGGGCGGCTCTGGAAACACCATATATTTT.

This rearrangement joins TRBV12-3 or TRBV12-4 to TRBJ1-4; 10 positions agree with TRBD1. The CDR3 loop spans 17 amino acids. J was trimmed by 6 bases and V by 5 bases; bases with no gene match: 12. The DNA for the CDR3 is TGTGCCAGCAGTCCCATCACGCGACAGGGGGCGGATGAAAAACTGTTTTTT. Translating gives CASSPITRQGADEKLFF.

This clonotype occurred a few times. One end of the junction varies from germline; a read error may be responsible. The chain is built from TRBV6-6 and TRBJ2-5; D gene unclear. The CDR3 has 13 amino acids. CDR1 is MNHNY, CDR2 SVGAGI, per germline (reference sequence). The CDR3, as DNA: TGTGCCAGCAGTTATGATGTTCAAGAAACCCAGTACTTC. Amino acid sequence: CASSYDVQETQYF.

The chain recombines TRBV20-1 with TRBJ2-4; TRBD2 matches at 12 bases. CDR3 length equals 15 residues. J gave up 7 bases and V 5 bases, and 9 bases lay outside the gene matches. The V gene's germline CDR1 is DFQATT and CDR2 SNEGSKA (reference sequence). This CDR3 is CSAETSGRLKNIQYF. The DNA of the CDR3 is TGCAGTGCTGAGACTAGCGGGAGATTGAAGAACATTCAGTACTTC.

The chain uses TRBV12-3 or TRBV12-4 and TRBJ1-1, with D unresolved. V lost 8 bases to trimming and J lost 0 bases, with 7 bases between them. The CDR3 is made up of 12 amino acids. CDR3 nucleotides: TGTGCCAGCGGCGGATTGAACACTGAAGCTTTCTTT. As protein: CASGGLNTEAFF.

This clonotype showed up just a few times. The chain carries TRBV20-1 and TRBJ1-1; D is possibly TRBD1 (5 bases). Trimming took 3 bases from V and 5 from J, leaving 25 bases between them. This CDR3 has 17 amino acids. CDR1 is DFQATT and CDR2 is SNEGSKA in the germline V gene (reference sequence). CDR3 loop: CSASPGKRGVLRTEAFF. CDR3 coding DNA: TGCAGTGCTAGCCCCGGAAAGCGAGGGGTGTTAAGGACTGAAGCTTTCTTT.

A few counts support this clonotype. This chain uses TRBV5-6 with TRBJ1-1; D is unclear. There are 15 residues in the CDR3. The ends were cut back, 0 bases at V and 2 bases at J, with 11 bases in the middle. CDR1 is SGHDT and CDR2 is YYEEEE in the germline V gene. The CDR3 is CASSLGALFNTEAFF. CDR3 DNA sequence: TGTGCCAGCAGCTTGGGGGCCCTTTTCAACACTGAAGCTTTCTTT.

V and J are TRBV3-1 and TRBJ1-5, with D hard to call. Germline V gives CDR1 LGHDT, CDR2 YNNKEL (reference sequence). This CDR3 spans 12 amino acids. V gave up 3 bases and J gave up 4 bases, with 4 bases separating them. CDR3 in amino acids: CASSQPNQPQHF. CDR3 sequence (DNA): TGTGCCAGCAGCCAGCCGAATCAGCCCCAGCATTTT.

The chain joins TRBV20-1 to TRBJ1-6; a weak D match, TRBD1 (6 bases). Germline V gives CDR1 DFQATT, CDR2 SNEGSKA (reference sequence). Trimming pared 5 bases from V and 10 bases from J, leaving 21 bases between. The CDR3 covers 15 residues. The CDR3 coding sequence is TGCAGTGCTTCAAAAGTAGGCAGGGGAATGTCACCCCTCCACTTT. This translates into CSASKVGRGMSPLHF.

This clonotype turned up a few times. The chain carries TRBV11-1 and TRBJ2-7, with 7 positions matching TRBD1. This CDR3 is 15 amino acids long. Trimming took 4 bases from V and 4 from J; bases not matched to a gene: 10. Germline V gene sequence: CDR1 SGHAT, CDR2 FQDESV (reference sequence). CDR3 protein: CASSSNRQGHYEQYF. The CDR3 DNA reads as TGTGCCAGCAGCTCCAATCGACAGGGCCATTACGAGCAGTACTTC.

This clonotype was observed a few times. Relative to the germline gene, one junction end is altered; a read error may explain this. The chain couples TRBV7-7 to TRBJ2-1, with D hard to call. Germline CDR1 SSHAT, CDR2 FNYEAQ (reference sequence). This CDR3 is built from 14 residues. The CDR3 nucleotides read TGTGCTAGCAGCCCACCCCGTGGGGACAATGAGCAGTTCTTC. Its translation: CASSPPRGDNEQFF. The full variable domain, in which reference TRBV7-7 and TRBJ2-1 provide the parts outside the CDR3, is GAGVSQSPRYKVTKRGQDVTLRCDPISSHATLYWYQQALGQGPEFLTYFNYEAQPDKSGLPSDRFSAERPEGSISTLTIQRTEQRDSAMYRCASSPPRGDNEQFFGPGTRLTVL.

This clonotype was found many times. The chain uses TRBV6-5 and TRBJ2-7; D unresolved. The CDR3 is 14 amino acids. From germline, CDR1 is MNHEY and CDR2 SVGAGI. Between the trimmed V and J ends, which lost 0 bases and 2 bases, there was a span of 8 bases. The CDR3 bases are TGTGCCAGCAGTTACTCCACCCAAACCTACGAGCAGTACTTC. It codes for CASSYSTQTYEQYF.

V usage is TRBV15 and J usage is TRBJ2-1; 15 positions agree with TRBD2. Germline CDR1 LNHNV, CDR2 YYDKDF (reference sequence). V shed 0 bases and J 16 bases; nucleotides not matched to a gene: 10. The CDR3 sequence is 16 residues long. The CDR3 DNA is TGTGCCACCAGCAGAGAGACACCGGGACTAGCGGGAGGCGAATTCTTC. This gives the protein CATSRETPGLAGGEFF.

This chain uses TRBV29-1 with TRBJ2-5; D gene ambiguous. Germline V gene lookup returns CDR1 SQVTM and CDR2 ANQGSEA. Trimming removed 3 bases at V and 1 base at J, with 3 bases between. The length of the CDR3 is 11 residues. The CDR3 region has the DNA TGCAGCGTTGACCCCCAAGAGACCCAGTACTTC. Its translation is CSVDPQETQYF.

This sequence joins TRBV6-1 and TRBJ1-5; D is possibly TRBD1 (5 bases). V shed 6 bases and J shed 0 bases, with 9 bases lying between them. The length of the CDR3 is 14 residues. Germline values: CDR1 MNHNS, CDR2 SASEGT. The DNA of the CDR3 is TGTGCCAGCAGACTTGACAGTAGCAATCAGCCCCAGCATTTT. Translated: CASRLDSSNQPQHF.

The chain joins TRBV7-2 to TRBJ2-2; D call uncertain. V was pared by 7 bases and J by 0 bases, with 9 bases between. The CDR3 loop spans 14 amino acids. The germline CDR1 and CDR2 sequences are SGHTA and FQGNSA. CDR3: CASIRQTNTGELFF. The CDR3 coding sequence is TGTGCCAGCATCAGGCAGACGAACACCGGGGAGCTGTTTTTT.

Only a few counts were recorded for this clonotype. The CDR3 bases are TGCAGCGTGGCCGGGAGTGAAGAGACCCAGTACTTC. Translated: CSVAGSEETQYF. The chain joins TRBV29-1 to TRBJ2-5, with D maybe TRBD2 (6 bases). Germline CDR1 reads SQVTM; CDR2 reads ANQGSEA. V was clipped by 6 bases and J by 3 bases, with 11 bases between them. There are 12 residues in the CDR3.

This clonotype has only a few counts. The gene calls are TRBV29-1 and TRBJ2-7; D is ambiguous. The V gene lost 4 bases and the J gene lost 0 bases, with 10 bases spanning the gap. Germline lookup yields CDR1 SQVTM and CDR2 ANQGSEA. This CDR3 contains 13 residues. The CDR3 DNA is TGCAGCGTTGTATACAGTTACTCCTACGAGCAGTACTTC. This encodes CSVVYSYSYEQYF.